The following is a T cell receptor (beta chain) sequence with its context. Its antigen is not known. This record belongs to a study of blood T cells in healthy people across ages. The study's findings and limits: Age showed a roughly linear inverse relationship with TCR beta diversity per million T cells.

Germline V gene data show CDR1 as MNHEY and CDR2 as SVGAGI. The CDR3 has 13 residues. V lost 6 bases, J lost 5 bases, and 10 bases lay in between. The second PCR ran roughly 7 to 12 cycles with a sample-barcoded 5' primer and J-beta primers. TCRdb redid the calling of the 5' RACE reads with MiXCR, one entry per CDR3 protein. The profile covers more than 650,000 distinct CDR3 sequences, with around half appearing a single time and approximately 41% taken by the ten largest. The sequence was collected from an older man in good health. V usage is TRBV6-5 and J usage is TRBJ1-4; D may be TRBD1 (5 bases). The sequencing input was blood. CDR3 coding DNA: TGTGCCAGCAGGCGACAGCTAAATGAAAAACTGTTTTTT. Protein product: CASRRQLNEKLFF.